These 8 T cell receptor beta chains came from one sample sequenced in a study of blood T cell repertoires in COVID-19. The data were produced by immunoSEQ multiplex PCR, yet TCRdb's version contains in-frame clones alone and is incomplete. This table holds 490,000 or so clones, 75% to 90% found once. The material sequenced was PBMCs or T cells enriched from blood (not recorded which). These receptor sequences come from a woman between 55 and 75 years old who had recovered from COVID-19.

The chain uses TRBV5-6 and TRBJ2-2; TRBD1 aligns across 8 bases. The CDR3 is 17 residues long. Germline values: CDR1 SGHDT, CDR2 YYEEEE. The V segment lost 0 bases and the J segment 2 bases; nucleotides outside the gene matches: 6. The CDR3 spells CASSLGLGQGNTGELFF. CDR3 nucleotide sequence: TGTGCCAGCAGCTTGGGTCTCGGACAGGGTAACACCGGGGAGCTGTTTTTT.

V usage is TRBV9 and J usage is TRBJ2-7; possibly TRBD1 for D (5 bases). Between the trimmed V and J ends, which lost 0 bases and 1 base, there was a span of 11 bases. Germline V gene lookup returns CDR1 SGDLS and CDR2 YYNGEE. The CDR3 consists of 15 residues. This chain's CDR3 is CASSVGQGISYEQYF. The CDR3 bases are TGTGCCAGCAGCGTAGGTCAGGGTATATCCTACGAGCAGTACTTC.

This rearrangement joins TRBV7-2 to TRBJ2-5; TRBD2 might be the D (5 bases). The CDR3 loop spans 16 amino acids. V dropped 5 bases and J dropped 0 bases, with 16 bases sitting between them. Germline values: CDR1 SGHTA, CDR2 FQGNSA. The CDR3 sequence: CASSPGGYYHQETQYF. As DNA, the CDR3 is TGTGCCAGCAGCCCCGGAGGCTACTACCACCAAGAGACCCAGTACTTC.

The V and J genes are TRBV20-1 and TRBJ1-2; D may be TRBD1 (5 bases). This CDR3 region has 14 residues. The V gene's germline CDR1 is DFQATT and CDR2 SNEGSKA (reference sequence). Trimming cost V 6 bases and J 5 bases, with 19 bases left between them. CDR3 DNA sequence: TGCAGTGCCAGTAAACCCGGACACCGATATGGCTACACCTTC. Translating it yields CSASKPGHRYGYTF.

The chain couples TRBV7-9 to TRBJ2-1, with 11 bases identical to TRBD2. Germline assignment: CDR1 SEHNR and CDR2 FQNEAQ (reference sequence). V was pared by 8 bases and J by 5 bases, with 5 bases of the junction left unmatched. The CDR3 contains 14 residues. CDR3 nucleotides: TGTGCCAGCGGCCGACTAGCGGGGCACAATGAGCAGTTCTTC. Residues: CASGRLAGHNEQFF.

The V call is TRBV2, the J call TRBJ2-7; D is unclear. The V and J ends lost 6 bases and 0 bases respectively, with 12 bases between them. This CDR3 spans 14 amino acids. The germline V gene encodes CDR1 SNHLY and CDR2 FYNNEI. The chain's CDR3 is CASRTFFHSYEQYF. The CDR3 DNA sequence: TGTGCCAGCAGGACTTTTTTTCACTCCTACGAGCAGTACTTC.

This chain connects TRBV11-2 to TRBJ1-2; D possibly corresponds to TRBD1 (5 bases). V was shortened by 2 bases and J by 6 bases, with 22 bases between the two germline ends. CDR1 and CDR2 from the germline V gene are SGHAT and FQNNGV. CDR3 length: 17 amino acids. CDR3 nucleotides: TGTGCCAGCAGCTTAAGAAGACAGACCGTGGGGTTTGATGGCTACACCTTC. It yields the protein CASSLRRQTVGFDGYTF.

The chain combines TRBV12-3 or TRBV12-4 with TRBJ2-5; D might be TRBD1 (5 bases). With 5 bases removed from V and 0 bases from J, the gap between germline ends came to 7 bases. The CDR3 has 13 residues. CDR3 loop: CASSTGDQETQYF. The CDR3 DNA follows: TGTGCCAGCAGTACAGGAGACCAAGAGACCCAGTACTTC.